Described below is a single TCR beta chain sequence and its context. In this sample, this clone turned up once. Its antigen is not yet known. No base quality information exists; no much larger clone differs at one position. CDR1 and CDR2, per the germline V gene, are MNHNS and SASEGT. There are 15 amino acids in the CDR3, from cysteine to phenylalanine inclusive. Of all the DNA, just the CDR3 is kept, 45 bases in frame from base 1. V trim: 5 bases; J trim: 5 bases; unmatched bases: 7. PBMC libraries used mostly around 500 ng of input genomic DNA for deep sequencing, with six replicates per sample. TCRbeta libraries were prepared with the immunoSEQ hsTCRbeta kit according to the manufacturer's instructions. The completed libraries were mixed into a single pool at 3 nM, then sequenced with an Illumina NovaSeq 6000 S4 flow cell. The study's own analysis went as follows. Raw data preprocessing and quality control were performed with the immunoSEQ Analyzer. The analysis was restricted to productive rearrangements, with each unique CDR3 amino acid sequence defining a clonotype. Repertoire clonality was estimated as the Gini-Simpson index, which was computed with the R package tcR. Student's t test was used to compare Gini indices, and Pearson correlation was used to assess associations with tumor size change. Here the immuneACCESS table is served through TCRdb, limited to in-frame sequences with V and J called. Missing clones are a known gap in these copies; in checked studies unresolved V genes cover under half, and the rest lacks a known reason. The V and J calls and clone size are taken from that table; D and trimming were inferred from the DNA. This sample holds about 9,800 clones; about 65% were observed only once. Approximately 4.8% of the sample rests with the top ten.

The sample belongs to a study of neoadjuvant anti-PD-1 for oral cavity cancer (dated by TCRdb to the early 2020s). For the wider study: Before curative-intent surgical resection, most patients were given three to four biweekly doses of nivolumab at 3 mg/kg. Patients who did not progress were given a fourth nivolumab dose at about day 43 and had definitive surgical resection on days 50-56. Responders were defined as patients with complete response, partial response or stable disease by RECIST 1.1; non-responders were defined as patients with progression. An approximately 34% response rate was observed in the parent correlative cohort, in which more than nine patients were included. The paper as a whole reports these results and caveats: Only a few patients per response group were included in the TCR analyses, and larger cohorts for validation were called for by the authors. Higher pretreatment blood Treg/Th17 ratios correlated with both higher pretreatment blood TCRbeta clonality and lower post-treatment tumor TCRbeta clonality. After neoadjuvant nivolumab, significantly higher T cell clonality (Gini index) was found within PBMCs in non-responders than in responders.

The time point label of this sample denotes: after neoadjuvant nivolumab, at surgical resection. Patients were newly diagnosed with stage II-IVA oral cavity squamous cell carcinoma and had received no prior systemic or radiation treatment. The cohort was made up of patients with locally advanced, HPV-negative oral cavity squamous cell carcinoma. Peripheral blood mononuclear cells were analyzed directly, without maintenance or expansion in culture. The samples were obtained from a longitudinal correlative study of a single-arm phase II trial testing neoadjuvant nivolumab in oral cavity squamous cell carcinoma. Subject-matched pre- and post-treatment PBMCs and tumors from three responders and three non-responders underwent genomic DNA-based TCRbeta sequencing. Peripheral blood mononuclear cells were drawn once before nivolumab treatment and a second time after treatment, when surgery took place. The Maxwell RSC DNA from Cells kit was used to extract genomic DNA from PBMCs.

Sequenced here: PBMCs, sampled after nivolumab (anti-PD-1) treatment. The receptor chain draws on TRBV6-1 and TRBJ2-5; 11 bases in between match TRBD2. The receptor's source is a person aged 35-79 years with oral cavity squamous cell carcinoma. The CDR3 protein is CASSILAGDEETQYF. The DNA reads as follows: TGTGCCAGCAGTATACTAGCGGGGGATGAGGAGACCCAGTACTTC.